One sample yielded the 19 T cell receptor beta chains listed below, sequenced in a study of technical replicates of blood from a few donors (dated by TCRdb to the late 2010s). Receptor amplification or capture employed the immunoSEQ multiplex PCR assay. What TCRdb holds here is the immuneACCESS table cut down to in-frame rearrangements. Part of the clones is not present; checked against another copy, under half of the missing clones reflect an unresolved V gene, and the others are unexplained. The sample table records tens of thousands of clones; around 97% of these occur just once. Clones ranked in the top ten supply 0.2% to 0.25% of the sample. The sample comprised T cells isolated from PBMCs. The receptors here all came from a human donor in good health.

The chain couples TRBV11-2 to TRBJ2-4, with 9 positions matching TRBD1. The CDR3 is 17 amino acids. Per germline, CDR1 SGHAT and CDR2 FQNNGV. Trimming cost V 1 base and J 10 bases; bases outside gene matches: 14. This CDR3 is CASSLARHRGQFVIQYF. The CDR3 DNA reads TGTGCCAGCAGCTTAGCCCGACACAGGGGGCAGTTTGTTATTCAGTACTTC.

The chain carries TRBV6-4 and TRBJ2-5; 11 bases agree with TRBD1. The length of the CDR3 is 15 residues. CDR1 and CDR2 from the germline V gene are MRHNA and SNTAGT. The trim removed 2 bases at V and 1 base at J, leaving 0 bases unmatched. The DNA for the CDR3 is TGTGCCAGCAGTGACGGGACAGGGGGCCAAGAGACCCAGTACTTC. Translation gives CASSDGTGGQETQYF.

The chain carries TRBV2 and TRBJ1-3; D unresolved. CDR3 size: 14 residues. CDR1 is SNHLY, CDR2 FYNNEI, per germline. V was pared by 6 bases and J by 0 bases, with 9 bases between. This chain's CDR3 is CASRDWNSGNTIYF. The CDR3 coding sequence is TGTGCCAGCAGGGACTGGAACTCTGGAAACACCATATATTTT. The variable domain in full, completed from reference TRBV2 and TRBJ1-3, reads EPEVTQTPSHQVTQMGQEVILRCVPISNHLYFYWYRQILGQKVEFLVSFYNNEISEKSEIFDDQFSVERPDGSNFTLKIRSTKLEDSAMYFCASRDWNSGNTIYFGEGSWLTVV.

This chain links TRBV2 with TRBJ2-7; 7 positions agree with TRBD1. V was pared by 7 bases and J by 2 bases, with 5 bases of the junction left unmatched. Looked up from germline, CDR1 is SNHLY and CDR2 is FYNNEI. The CDR3 contains 13 residues. Here the CDR3 reads CASKATGTYEQYF. CDR3 DNA sequence: TGTGCCAGCAAAGCGACAGGGACCTACGAGCAGTACTTC.

V usage is TRBV7-2 and J usage is TRBJ2-7; D may be TRBD2 (5 bases). The V end was cut by 1 base, the J end by 3 bases, with 7 bases between. Germline CDR1 SGHTA, CDR2 FQGNSA. This CDR3 is 13 amino acids long. The CDR3 spells CASSLGGFYEQYF. CDR3 nucleotide sequence: TGTGCCAGCAGCTTAGGAGGGTTCTACGAGCAGTACTTC.

The genes are TRBV6-5 and TRBJ1-2, with D possibly TRBD1 on 6 matching bases. CDR1 and CDR2 (germline): MNHEY, SVGAGI. V gave up 4 bases and J gave up 7 bases, with 22 bases separating them. The CDR3 runs to 16 residues. CDR3 amino acids: CASSLGGLVGVGGYTF. CDR3 DNA sequence: TGTGCCAGCAGTTTAGGGGGTCTAGTAGGGGTTGGTGGCTACACCTTC.

The chain employs TRBV10-3 and TRBJ1-4, with D hard to call. Trimming removed 2 bases from V and 5 bases from J, with 9 bases in between. This CDR3 has 14 residues. Germline CDR1 reads ENHRY; CDR2 reads SYGVKD. The CDR3 sequence is CAISEGQPNEKLFF. The CDR3 DNA follows: TGTGCCATCAGTGAGGGGCAGCCCAATGAAAAACTGTTTTTT.

The V call is TRBV28, the J call TRBJ1-1; no reliable D call. The V and J ends lost 2 bases and 6 bases respectively, with 10 bases between them. Per the germline V gene, CDR1 is MDHEN and CDR2 is SYDVKM. The CDR3 contains 13 residues. CDR3 bases: TGTGCCAGCAGTTTAGATTCCCAGGCTGAAGCTTTCTTT. Its protein product is CASSLDSQAEAFF. The entire variable domain, with the rest obtained from reference TRBV28 and TRBJ1-1, is as follows: DVKVTQSSRYLVKRTGEKVFLECVQDMDHENMFWYRQDPGLGLRLIYFSYDVKMKEKGDIPEGYSVSREKKERFSLILESASTNQTSMYLCASSLDSQAEAFFGQGTRLTVV.

The chain is built from TRBV30 and TRBJ2-1, with D possibly being TRBD2 (5 bases). The CDR3 spans 14 residues. V gave up 2 bases and J gave up 0 bases, with 8 bases separating them. Germline V gene sequence: CDR1 GTSNPN, CDR2 SVGIG (reference sequence). CDR3: CAWSRGSSYNEQFF. CDR3 sequence (DNA): TGTGCCTGGAGTCGAGGGAGCTCCTACAATGAGCAGTTCTTC.

The gene calls are TRBV30 and TRBJ1-5; 8 positions agree with TRBD1. This CDR3 comprises 14 residues. Germline CDR1 is GTSNPN and CDR2 is SVGIG (reference sequence). After removal of 2 bases from V and 7 bases from J, the junction contained 7 bases not matched to a gene. CDR3 sequence (DNA): TGTGCCTGGAGTTCACAGGGGGGAAGCCAGCCCCAGCATTTT. The encoded protein is CAWSSQGGSQPQHF.

This clone has just one count. The rearrangement uses TRBV12-2 and TRBJ2-2; the D call TRBD1 from the table was never checked on the DNA. TRBV12-2 is labeled a pseudogene. This CDR3 comprises 15 residues. The CDR3 coding sequence is TGTGCAAGTCGCTTAGGTGGCAGGCGCACCGGGGAGCTGTTTTTT. It codes for CASRLGGRRTGELFF.

The V and J genes are TRBV19 and TRBJ1-2; D ambiguous. The CDR3 spans 16 residues. Germline V gene lookup returns CDR1 LNHDA and CDR2 SQIVND (reference sequence). Trimming pared 0 bases from V and 5 bases from J, leaving 16 bases between. CDR3 amino acids: CASSIEPGARIYGYTF. The CDR3 coding sequence is TGTGCCAGTAGTATAGAACCAGGCGCCCGAATATATGGCTACACCTTC.

The CDR3 sequence: CASSQDGLAGGELFF. The CDR3 coding sequence is TGCGCCAGCAGCCAAGATGGGTTAGCTGGCGGGGAGCTGTTTTTT. The genes are TRBV4-1 and TRBJ2-2; D is unclear. Trimming pared 0 bases from V and 7 bases from J, leaving 12 bases between. Germline CDR1 and CDR2: MGHRA and YSYEKL. The length of the CDR3 is 15 residues.

The chain uses TRBV7-2 and TRBJ2-5; 7 nucleotides agree with TRBD1. Germline CDR1 and CDR2: SGHTA and FQGNSA. V lost 5 bases, J lost 1 base, and 13 bases stayed unmatched. The CDR3 contains 17 residues. The CDR3 spells CASSASLTGSVQETQYF. DNA of the CDR3: TGTGCCAGCAGCGCTTCATTGACAGGGAGCGTCCAAGAGACCCAGTACTTC. Full variable domain (missing parts from reference TRBV7-2 and TRBJ2-5): GAGVSQSPSNKVTEKGKDVELRCDPISGHTALYWYRQSLGQGLEFLIYFQGNSAPDKSGLPSDRFSAERTGGSVSTLTIQRTQQEDSAVYLCASSASLTGSVQETQYFGPGTRLLVL.

The chain uses TRBV9 and TRBJ1-1, with 7 bases matching TRBD1. This CDR3 contains 13 residues. Per germline, CDR1 SGDLS and CDR2 YYNGEE. V lost 7 bases and J lost 6; bases outside the gene matches: 9. CDR3 nucleotides: TGTGCCAGCGCGGGACAGAAGTCTTCTGAAGCTTTCTTT. Its translation: CASAGQKSSEAFF.

Only one count was recorded for this clone. CDR3 DNA: TGTGCCAGCAGCTTAGCTCACTACCGGGACAACTCCTACGAGCAGTACTTC. The encoded protein is CASSLAHYRDNSYEQYF. This chain connects TRBV11-3 to TRBJ2-7, with TRBD1 as a possible D gene (6 bases). Germline V CDR1 and CDR2: SGHNT, YENEEA. Trimming left V 1 base short and J 0 bases short, with 16 bases between. The CDR3 runs to 17 residues.

The chain joins TRBV4-1 to TRBJ1-3, with a weak D call TRBD1 (6 bases). Trimming removed 0 bases at V and 4 bases at J, with 25 bases between. There are 20 residues in the CDR3. The germline gives CDR1 MGHRA, CDR2 YSYEKL. The CDR3, as DNA: TGCGCCAGCAGCCAAGAGGGAGTTCGGGTGGGGGCAGGCGTGGGAAACACCATATATTTT. Its protein product is CASSQEGVRVGAGVGNTIYF.

The rearrangement joins TRBV6-4 to TRBJ2-1; no reliable D call. V was pared by 3 bases and J by 6 bases, with 12 bases between. Germline CDR1 reads MRHNA; CDR2 reads SNTAGT. The CDR3 length is 14 residues. In nucleotides, the CDR3 is TGTGCCAGCAGTGAACGGTGGTCCCGCAATGAGCAGTTCTTC. Its protein product is CASSERWSRNEQFF.

V and J are TRBV7-8 and TRBJ2-7; TRBD1 agrees at 9 bases. This CDR3 contains 14 residues. V lost 2 bases and J lost 11; bases outside the gene matches: 10. Germline loops: CDR1 SGHVS, CDR2 FQNEAQ. The CDR3 sequence is CASSLWTGDPLKYF. DNA for the CDR3: TGTGCCAGCAGCTTATGGACAGGGGATCCCTTGAAGTACTTC.